Listed below are T cell receptor beta chains from one sample, sequenced in a study of T cells in Graves' hyperthyroidism and ophthalmopathy. TCRdb recomputed calls from the multiplex PCR reads with MiXCR, one row per CDR3 protein. This table holds approximately 870,000 distinct CDR3 sequences, more than 30% found once. Material: blood. All receptors derive from a man aged 18 to 30 with Graves' hyperthyroidism. Each CDR3 is given with its conserved first and last residue. The D gene is left open where the match is weak. Clone size is stated in some rows and not others, as once, few, many or a class when expanded.

many	.	TRBV15	TRBJ1-6	CATSRDSQGSSPLHF	TGTGCCACCAGCAGAGATTCGCAGGGCAGTTCACCCCTCCACTTT
.	.	TRBV5-1	TRBJ1-1	CASSLDSPVNTEAFF	TGCGCCAGCAGCTTAGACAGTCCGGTGAACACTGAAGCTTTCTTT
many	.	TRBV7-8	TRBJ2-6	CASSLRATGASGANVLTF	TGTGCCAGCAGCTTGAGGGCCACCGGGGCCTCTGGGGCCAACGTCCTGACTTTC
many	TRBD1	TRBV29-1	TRBJ2-7	CSTRQGSYEQYF	TGCAGCACCCGACAGGGTTCCTACGAGCAGTACTTC
.	.	TRBV29-1	TRBJ2-7	CSFYGSYEQYF	TGCAGCTTTTACGGATCCTACGAGCAGTACTTC
.	.	TRBV7-2	TRBJ2-2	CASSEGGTPAGELFF	TGTGCCAGCAGCGAGGGGGGGACTCCTGCCGGGGAGCTGTTTTTT
few	TRBD1	TRBV5-1	TRBJ1-1	CASSSGDRVGTEAFF	TGCGCCAGCAGCTCGGGGGACAGGGTGGGCACTGAAGCTTTCTTT
many	TRBD1	TRBV5-1	TRBJ1-1	CASSPGTGLTEAFF	TGTGCCAGCAGCCCCGGGACAGGGTTGACTGAAGCTTTCTTT
.	TRBD1	TRBV29-1	TRBJ1-2	CSVGTGLEYGYTF	TGCAGCGTTGGGACAGGGTTAGAATATGGCTACACCTTC
.	.	TRBV7-2	TRBJ2-7	CASNHRGSSSYEQYF	TGTGCCAGCAACCACCGGGGATCGAGCTCCTACGAGCAGTACTTC
few	.	TRBV7-2	TRBJ2-5	CASSHPQRGETQYF	TGTGCCAGCAGCCACCCCCAAAGAGGGGAGACCCAGTACTTC
many	.	TRBV9	TRBJ1-6	CASSVMDENSPLHF	TGTGCCAGCAGCGTTATGGACGAGAATTCACCCCTCCACTTT
many	.	TRBV10-3	TRBJ1-5	CAIGGGNQPQHF	TGTGCCATCGGGGGGGGGAATCAGCCCCAGCATTTT
few	.	TRBV4-1	TRBJ2-2	CASYDTGELFF	TGCGCCAGCTACGACACCGGGGAGCTGTTTTTT
many	TRBD1	TRBV20-1	TRBJ1-6	CSATTTGVSPLHF	TGCAGTGCTACTACGACAGGGGTTTCACCCCTCCACTTT
.	.	TRBV15	TRBJ2-1	CATLADSYNEQFF	TGTGCCACCCTGGCGGACTCCTACAATGAGCAGTTCTTC
.	TRBD1	TRBV19	TRBJ1-3	CASSIGTGLLGDTIYF	TGTGCCAGTAGTATAGGGACAGGGCTACTCGGAGACACCATATATTTT
.	TRBD1	TRBV7-9	TRBJ1-2	CASSSDRAYTF	TGTGCCAGCAGCTCCGACAGGGCCTACACCTTC
.	TRBD1	TRBV11-2	TRBJ1-5	CASRPRGRAHQPQHF	TGTGCCAGCAGGCCCAGGGGGCGCGCCCATCAGCCCCAGCATTTT
many	.	TRBV19	TRBJ1-5	CASSMWGNGQPQHF	TGTGCCAGTAGTATGTGGGGGAACGGTCAGCCCCAGCATTTT
.	.	TRBV11-2	TRBJ2-7	CASRTGTSSPYEQYF	TGTGCCAGCAGAACCGGGACTTCTTCCCCCTACGAGCAGTACTTC
many	TRBD1	TRBV5-6	TRBJ1-2	CASSPGQLSGYTF	TGTGCCAGCAGCCCGGGACAGCTATCTGGCTACACCTTC
many	TRBD1	TRBV2	TRBJ2-7	CASKGTGGPYEQYF	TGTGCCAGCAAAGGGACAGGGGGCCCCTACGAGCAGTACTTC
many	.	TRBV7-2	TRBJ2-7	CASSLYYEQYF	TGTGCCAGCAGCCTTTACTACGAGCAGTACTTC
.	.	TRBV10-3	TRBJ2-6	CAIRGEGHNTEAF	TGTGCCATCAGGGGTGAGGGCCATAACACTGAAGCTTTC
many	.	TRBV7-9	TRBJ2-5	CASSPAGFQETQYF	TGTGCCAGCAGCCCGGCAGGGTTCCAAGAGACCCAGTACTTC
.	TRBD1	TRBV2	TRBJ1-2	CASSPRGASGYTF	TGTGCCAGCAGCCCCAGGGGGGCATCTGGCTACACCTTC
few	.	TRBV9	TRBJ1-1	CASSLSLQLNTEAFF	TGTGCCAGCAGCCTTTCCCTACAGCTGAACACTGAAGCTTTCTTT
.	TRBD1	TRBV19	TRBJ2-6	CASTSGQVTVLTF	TGTGCCAGTACCTCGGGACAGGTTACCGTCCTGACTTTC
.	.	TRBV12-3/TRBV12-4	TRBJ1-2	CASSGLGNYGYTF	TGTGCCAGCAGCGGCCTGGGGAACTATGGCTACACCTTC
few	.	TRBV12-3/TRBV12-4	TRBJ2-5	CASTRDSQETQYF	TGTGCCAGCACCCGGGACTCTCAAGAGACCCAGTACTTC
.	.	TRBV11-2	TRBJ1-4	CASSQGRSTNEKLFF	TGCGCCAGCAGCCAAGGGCGGTCAACTAATGAAAAACTGTTTTTT
few	.	TRBV6-5	TRBJ1-5	CASAETPGRNQPQHF	TGTGCCAGCGCGGAGACCCCGGGGCGCAATCAGCCCCAGCATTTT
.	.	TRBV12-3/TRBV12-4	TRBJ2-5	CASSSLAPDETQYF	TGTGCCAGCAGTTCACTAGCCCCTGACGAGACCCAGTACTTC
.	.	TRBV20-1	TRBJ1-1	CSAWGGDFKGAFF	TGCAGTGCCTGGGGGGGGGACTTCAAGGGCGCTTTCTTT
.	.	TRBV2	TRBJ2-2	CASKRGIDRNTGELFF	TGTGCCAGTAAAAGGGGGATAGACAGAAACACCGGGGAGCTGTTTTTT
few	.	TRBV5-1	TRBJ2-7	CASSLAGAGPYEQYF	TGTGCCAGCAGCTTGGCCGGTGCGGGTCCCTACGAGCAGTACTTC
.	TRBD2	TRBV29-1	TRBJ2-3	CSVAGGGETDTQYF	TGCAGCGTGGCTGGCGGGGGGGAGACAGATACGCAGTATTTT
few	.	TRBV5-8	TRBJ2-7	CASSFDPGSYEQYF	TGTGCCAGCAGCTTCGACCCGGGGTCCTACGAGCAGTACTTC
.	TRBD2	TRBV29-1	TRBJ2-7	CSVETAGGSYEQYF	TGCAGCGTTGAGACTGCGGGAGGGTCCTACGAGCAGTACTTC
.	.	TRBV2	TRBJ2-2	CASGRDRGSCFF	.
many	.	TRBV29-1	TRBJ2-2	CSAALTGELFF	TGCAGCGCCGCTCTCACCGGGGAGCTGTTTTTT
few	.	TRBV20-1	TRBJ1-2	CSALPRWGGYTF	TGCAGTGCTCTCCCCCGTTGGGGGGGGTACACCTTC
many	TRBD1	TRBV20-1	TRBJ2-7	CSATGQGGDEQYF	TGCAGTGCTACGGGACAGGGGGGCGACGAGCAGTACTTC
many	.	TRBV7-6	TRBJ2-5	CASSGTLQETQYF	TGTGCCAGCAGCGGGACTCTTCAAGAGACCCAGTACTTC
.	.	TRBV6-1	TRBJ1-2	CASSRGGPREHYGYTF	TGTGCCAGCAGCCGCGGGGGACCCCGGGAGCACTATGGCTACACCTTC
once	.	TRBV5-1	TRBJ1-3	CASSSSLTDLSGDTIYF	TGCGCCAGCAGCTCCTCCTTGACGGACCTCTCTGGAGACACCATATATTTT
.	TRBD1	TRBV9	TRBJ1-5	CASTEGGQGDQPQHF	TGTGCCAGCACCGAAGGGGGACAGGGGGATCAGCCCCAGCATTTT
.	.	TRBV14	TRBJ2-7	CASSQVSGGPAYEQYF	TGTGCCAGCAGCCAAGTTAGCGGCGGCCCTGCCTACGAGCAGTACTTC
few	.	TRBV19	TRBJ2-2	CASIPAGPREPGELFF	TGTGCCAGTATACCGGCGGGACCCAGGGAACCCGGGGAGCTGTTTTTT
many	TRBD1	TRBV15	TRBJ1-5	CATSRDGGGWSNQPQHF	TGTGCCACCAGCAGAGATGGAGGGGGCTGGAGCAATCAGCCCCAGCATTTT